Listed below are T cell receptor beta chains from one sample, sequenced in a study of cytomegalovirus exposure and HLA in healthy donors. Sequencing used immunoSEQ multiplex PCR; TCRdb keeps in-frame clones, though not all of them. The sample holds 45,000 to 65,000 clones, 72% seen once. Material: PBMCs. The receptors shown here come from a woman between 50 and 59 years old in good health and CMV-seropositive. Both conserved end residues are part of each CDR3. Fields, in order: V gene, J gene, clone size, D gene, CDR3 DNA, CDR3 protein. D genes are given only for firm matches. Not all rows give a size; the values are once, few, many and, for expanded clones, a class.

TRBV28	TRBJ1-2	.	TRBD1	TGTGCCAGCTCCGGACAGGGATTGTTGAGCTATGGCTACACCTTC	CASSGQGLLSYGYTF
TRBV18	TRBJ1-5	.	.	TGTGCCAGCTCACCCGCAGGGTGGGATAAGCCCCAGCATTTT	CASSPAGWDKPQHF
TRBV19	TRBJ2-2	.	.	TGTGCCAGTAGTAAACAGGGACACGGGGAGCTGTTTTTT	CASSKQGHGELFF
TRBV10-3	TRBJ2-7	.	TRBD2	TGTGCCATCAGTGAGTCGGGGGGACTAGCGCTTTACGAGCAGTACTTC	CAISESGGLALYEQYF
TRBV30	TRBJ2-3	.	TRBD2	TGTGCCTGGAGTGTAGCGGGGGTGAGGGATACGCAGTATTTT	CAWSVAGVRDTQYF
TRBV28	TRBJ1-1	.	.	TGTGCCAGCAGTTTGAGGGCCTCCCTTTACACTGAAGCTTTCTTT	CASSLRASLYTEAFF
TRBV7-2	TRBJ2-7	.	TRBD1	TGTGCCAGCAGCGAACAAACAGGGGGCGAGCAGTACTTC	CASSEQTGGEQYF
TRBV7-2	TRBJ1-1	once	.	TGTGCCAGCAGCGCAGGGAAACTGAACACTGAAGCTTTCTTT	CASSAGKLNTEAFF
TRBV4-3	TRBJ1-1	.	.	TGCGCCAGCAGCCACGCACCGCAGACTGAAGCTTTCTTT	CASSHAPQTEAFF
TRBV13	TRBJ2-1	.	TRBD2	TGTGCCAGCAGCGTCAGCGGGAGTTGGTCCTGCACTGAGCAGTTCTTC	CASSVSGSWSCTEQFF
TRBV4-3	TRBJ2-7	few	TRBD2	TGCGCCAGCAGCCAAGGGCGGGGGGGCTACGAGCAGTACTTC	CASSQGRGGYEQYF
TRBV7-6	TRBJ2-3	.	.	TGTGCCAGCAGCTTAGGGAGGTCCAGGCAAAAGCCGTATTTT	CASSLGRSRQKPYF
TRBV15	TRBJ2-2	.	.	TGTGCCACCGGACAGAACACCGGGGAGCTGTTTTTT	CATGQNTGELFF
TRBV7-9	TRBJ2-3	.	.	TGTGCCAGCAGCTTATCTACCTCTAATACGCAGTATTTT	CASSLSTSNTQYF
TRBV25-1	TRBJ2-1	once	TRBD1	TGTGCCAGCAGTGAGGACAGGGACAATGAGCAGTTCTTC	CASSEDRDNEQFF
TRBV15	TRBJ2-2	.	.	TGTGCCACCAGCAGACAACCCGGTGCGGCCAGGGCCACCGGGGAGCTGTTTTTT	CATSRQPGAARATGELFF
TRBV27	TRBJ2-3	few	TRBD2	TGTGCCACGACTAGCGGGGGGGCTAGCACAGATACGCAGTATTTT	CATTSGGASTDTQYF
TRBV19	TRBJ2-3	.	.	TGTGCCAGTAGTGAGGGCAGGAGGTTGTCGCAGTATTTT	CASSEGRRLSQYF
TRBV28	TRBJ2-7	.	.	TGTGCCAGCAGTCCGGAGCGATTAGAGCAGTACTTC	CASSPERLEQYF
TRBV20-1	TRBJ2-7	.	.	TGCAGTGCTAGCAGGTCGGGAAGGGAGTACTTC	CSASRSGREYF
TRBV7-3	TRBJ1-5	.	.	TGTGCCAGCAGCTTATGGGAGGGTCAGCCCCAGCATTTT	CASSLWEGQPQHF
TRBV7-9	TRBJ2-1	few	.	TGTGCCAGCAGCTTAGTCGGGGGTGGGAATGAGCAGTTCTTC	CASSLVGGGNEQFF
TRBV6-5	TRBJ1-1	.	TRBD1	TGTGCCAGCAGCCCCGGGACAGTGAACACTGAAGCTTTCTTT	CASSPGTVNTEAFF
TRBV27	TRBJ2-7	once	TRBD1	TGTGCCAGCAGTCCAACAGGGGGTAGGAGCGAGCAGTACTTC	CASSPTGGRSEQYF
TRBV7-8	TRBJ1-3	.	.	TGTGCCAGCAGCTTAGTAGCCCGGGGTTTAATCTCTGGAAACACCATATATTTT	CASSLVARGLISGNTIYF
TRBV19	TRBJ2-5	.	TRBD1	TGTGCCAGCTCCCCTCAAGGGACAGCTAGAGGGAAGACCCAGTACTTC	CASSPQGTARGKTQYF
TRBV18	TRBJ2-7	.	.	TGTGCCAGCCAATACACAGGCAAACTGACGCAGTACTTC	CASQYTGKLTQYF
TRBV7-2	TRBJ1-1	.	TRBD1	TGTGCCAGCAGCTTACAAAGGACAGGGCCGAATGAAGCTTTCTTT	CASSLQRTGPNEAFF
TRBV18	TRBJ2-7	.	TRBD1	TGTGCCAGCTCACCAAGGACAGGGGGCATCCACGAGCAGTACTTC	CASSPRTGGIHEQYF
TRBV6-4	TRBJ2-1	.	TRBD1	TGTGCCAGCAGTCCAGATACAGGGACAGGCCTAAGGGTGCAGTTCTTC	CASSPDTGTGLRVQFF
TRBV15	TRBJ2-3	.	.	TGTGCCACCACAAACCCGACTACGACAGATACGCAGTATTTT	CATTNPTTTDTQYF
TRBV6-1	TRBJ2-3	.	TRBD2	TGTGCCAGCAGATCTAGCGGGGGGGTCACAGATACGCAGTATTTT	CASRSSGGVTDTQYF
TRBV9	TRBJ2-1	few	.	TGTGCCAGCAGCGTAGTGGGGGGTCACTACAATGAGCAGTTCTTC	CASSVVGGHYNEQFF
TRBV9	TRBJ2-2	.	TRBD2	TGTGCCAGCAGCGTAGCGCCTAGCGGGAGGGGCACCGGGGAGCTGTTTTTT	CASSVAPSGRGTGELFF
TRBV2	TRBJ2-1	once	TRBD2	TGTGCCAGCAGACTAGCGGGAACCTACAATGAGCAGTTCTTC	CASRLAGTYNEQFF
TRBV27	TRBJ2-5	once	.	TGTGCCAGCACCGCGACAGGCGTAGAGACCCAGTACTTC	CASTATGVETQYF
TRBV5-6	TRBJ1-5	.	TRBD1	TGTGCCAGCAGCTTGAGAGGGACAGGGGTAAACCAGCCCCAGCATTTT	CASSLRGTGVNQPQHF
TRBV7-9	TRBJ2-7	.	.	TGTGCCAGCAGCTCGGGTCAATACGAGCAGTACTTC	CASSSGQYEQYF
TRBV5-6	TRBJ2-7	.	.	TGTGCCAGCAGCTTGTACGACAGGCCCTTCTACGAGCAGTACTTC	CASSLYDRPFYEQYF
TRBV11-2	TRBJ2-5	.	TRBD2	TGTGCCAGCAGCTTCAGCGGGAGTTCAAAGGAGACCCAGTACTTC	CASSFSGSSKETQYF
TRBV19	TRBJ1-5	.	.	TGTGCCAGTAGTATCGTGGGCGCCCAGCCCCAGCATTTT	CASSIVGAQPQHF
TRBV28	TRBJ2-5	once	TRBD2	TGTGCCACCTACTGGTGGCAGGGAGGGCGAGAGACCCAGTACTTC	CATYWWQGGRETQYF
TRBV7-9	TRBJ1-2	.	.	TGTGCCAGCAGCTCCAGCGCCGGGGGTGTCTATGGCTACACCTTC	CASSSSAGGVYGYTF
TRBV5-4	TRBJ2-3	.	TRBD1	TGTGCCAGCAGCTTGAGGACAGGGACAGATACGCAGTATTTT	CASSLRTGTDTQYF
TRBV7-9	TRBJ2-7	.	.	TGTGCCAGCAGCCTGGGGCGCCAAACCTACGAGCAGTACTTC	CASSLGRQTYEQYF
TRBV6-1	TRBJ2-1	.	TRBD2	TGTGCCAGCAGTGCACTAGCGGGGGGGCATTGGAATGAGCAGTTCTTC	CASSALAGGHWNEQFF
TRBV30	TRBJ2-6	.	.	TGTGCCTGTGCGAGCGGCCCTGGGGCCAACGTCCTGACTTTC	CACASGPGANVLTF
TRBV14	TRBJ2-7	.	.	TGTGCCAGCAGCCATACGCGGGACGAGCAGTACTTC	CASSHTRDEQYF
TRBV5-1	TRBJ2-7	once	.	TGCGCCAGCAGCTTGTCTGGGGGCCCCTACGAGCAGTACTTC	CASSLSGGPYEQYF
TRBV6-5	TRBJ1-3	few	.	TGTGCCAGCAGTTTCGACTCCCCAGGGGGAAACACCATATATTTT	CASSFDSPGGNTIYF
TRBV6-1	TRBJ1-3	.	.	TGTGCCAGCCTTTCTATCTCTGGAAACACCATATATTTT	CASLSISGNTIYF
TRBV5-5	TRBJ2-6	.	.	TGTGCCAGCGGAACAGTCAACTCTGGGGCCAACGTCCTGACTTTC	CASGTVNSGANVLTF
TRBV19	TRBJ2-4	.	TRBD2	TGTGCCAGTAGTATCATGGCTAGCGGGGGCCCAACAGCCAAAAACATTCAGTACTTC	CASSIMASGGPTAKNIQYF
TRBV7-6	TRBJ1-1	.	.	TGTGCCAGCAGCTCATCCCCAGGGGCAAACACTGAAGCTTTCTTT	CASSSSPGANTEAFF
TRBV7-9	TRBJ1-2	.	.	TGTGCCAGCAGCCCGCTTACCCCCAGGAACTATGGCTACACCTTC	CASSPLTPRNYGYTF
TRBV5-1	TRBJ2-7	.	.	TGCGCCAGCAGCTCGTCGGGGGGCGGGTACGAGCAGTACTTC	CASSSSGGGYEQYF
TRBV7-9	TRBJ1-4	.	TRBD1	TGTGCCAGCAGCTTACCCGGACAGGGGGGGTCTGGTGAAAAACTGTTTTTT	CASSLPGQGGSGEKLFF
TRBV7-2	TRBJ1-2	.	TRBD1	TGTGCCAGCAGCTCCCGACAGGGCGATCCCTATGGCTACACCTTC	CASSSRQGDPYGYTF